This T cell receptor beta chain derives from a study of blood T cell repertoires in COVID-19. About the study: COVID-19 samples from acute and convalescent phases originated in the United States, Italy and Spain. PBMCs, B-cell-depleted T cells, or T cells provided the cDNA or gDNA that made up the material.

CDR1 and CDR2 from the germline V gene are SGHRS and YFSETQ. The length of the CDR3 is 14 residues. Trimming at V came to 0 bases and at J to 10 bases, leaving 4 bases not matched to a gene. Per the authors' pipeline: Estimation of nucleated cell counts was performed using reference gene primer amplification. Here immunoSEQ multiplex PCR was the method, and the copy in TCRdb shows in-frame clones only, minus some. V, J and clone size reflect that table, while D and trimming were determined from the DNA. This repertoire shows around 300,000 clones, nearly 90% found once; its top ten account for 1.7%. The TCR comes from a woman under 30 with acute COVID-19. V is TRBV5-1 and J is TRBJ2-1; TRBD2 matches 10 bases. The sequenced sample consisted of PBMCs or T cells enriched from blood (not recorded which). CDR3 amino acids: CASSLAQREGEQFF. CDR3 bases: TGCGCCAGCAGCTTGGCTCAGCGGGAGGGGGAGCAGTTCTTC.